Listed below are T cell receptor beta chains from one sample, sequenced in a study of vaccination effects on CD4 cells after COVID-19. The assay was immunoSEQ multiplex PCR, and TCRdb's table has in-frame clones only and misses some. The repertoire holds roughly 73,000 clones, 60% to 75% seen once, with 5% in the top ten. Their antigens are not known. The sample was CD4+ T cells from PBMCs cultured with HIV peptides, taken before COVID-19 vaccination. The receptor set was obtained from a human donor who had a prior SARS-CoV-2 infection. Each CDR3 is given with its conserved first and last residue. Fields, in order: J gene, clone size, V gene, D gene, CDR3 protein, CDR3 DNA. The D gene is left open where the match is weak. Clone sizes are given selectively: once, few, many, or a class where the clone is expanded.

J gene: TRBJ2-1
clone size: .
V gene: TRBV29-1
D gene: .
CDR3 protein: CSVKGWDEQFF
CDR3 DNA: TGCAGCGTTAAGGGATGGGATGAGCAGTTCTTC

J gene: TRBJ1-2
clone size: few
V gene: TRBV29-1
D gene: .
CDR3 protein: CSVSEGYYGYTF
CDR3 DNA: TGCAGCGTCTCGGAGGGGTACTATGGCTACACCTTC

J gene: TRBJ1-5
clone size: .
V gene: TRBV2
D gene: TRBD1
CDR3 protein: CASTDRDNQPQHF
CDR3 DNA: TGTGCCAGCACCGACAGGGACAATCAGCCCCAGCATTTT

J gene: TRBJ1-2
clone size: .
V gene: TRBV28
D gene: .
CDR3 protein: CASSLSWEADYGYTF
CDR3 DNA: TGTGCCAGCAGCCTCTCCTGGGAAGCGGACTATGGCTACACCTTC

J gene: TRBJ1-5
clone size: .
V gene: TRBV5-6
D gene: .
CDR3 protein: CASSLGLNQPQHF
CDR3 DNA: TGTGCCAGCAGCTTGGGCCTAAATCAGCCCCAGCATTTT

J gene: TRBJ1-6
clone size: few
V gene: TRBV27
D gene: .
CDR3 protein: CASAYLGPYNSPLHF
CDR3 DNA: TGTGCCAGCGCGTATTTGGGACCCTATAATTCACCCCTCCACTTT

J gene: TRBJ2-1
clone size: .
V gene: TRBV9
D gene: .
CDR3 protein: CASSADRSNEQFF
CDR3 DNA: TGTGCCAGCAGCGCGGACAGATCCAATGAGCAGTTCTTC

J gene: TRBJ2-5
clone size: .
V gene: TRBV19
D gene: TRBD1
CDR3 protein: CASSPPRQGGQETQYF
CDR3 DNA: TGTGCCAGTAGTCCTCCGCGACAGGGTGGACAAGAGACCCAGTACTTC

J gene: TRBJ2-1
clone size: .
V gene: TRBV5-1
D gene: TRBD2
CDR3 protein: CASSLGSGGNKDEQFF
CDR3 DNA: TGCGCCAGCAGCTTGGGTAGCGGGGGGAATAAGGATGAGCAGTTCTTC

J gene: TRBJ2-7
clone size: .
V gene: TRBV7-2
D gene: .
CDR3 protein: CASSLAGGPYEQYF
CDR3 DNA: TGTGCCAGCAGCTTAGCGGGGGGGCCCTACGAGCAGTACTTC

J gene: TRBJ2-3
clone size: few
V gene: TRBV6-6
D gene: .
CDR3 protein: CASIPSGTDTQYF
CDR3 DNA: TGTGCCAGCATCCCCAGCGGCACAGATACGCAGTATTTT

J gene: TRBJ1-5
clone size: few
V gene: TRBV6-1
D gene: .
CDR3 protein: CASSEAGRQNQPQHF
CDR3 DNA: TGTGCCAGCAGTGAAGCGGGGCGGCAAAATCAGCCCCAGCATTTT

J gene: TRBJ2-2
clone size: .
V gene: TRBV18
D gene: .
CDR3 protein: CASSPQGADGELFF
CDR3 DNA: TGTGCCAGCTCACCACAGGGCGCGGACGGGGAGCTGTTTTTT

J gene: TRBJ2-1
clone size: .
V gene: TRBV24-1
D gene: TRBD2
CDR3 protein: CATSEPNAVTSGRNNEQFF
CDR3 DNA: TGTGCCACCAGTGAGCCAAATGCCGTGACTAGCGGGAGGAACAATGAGCAGTTCTTC

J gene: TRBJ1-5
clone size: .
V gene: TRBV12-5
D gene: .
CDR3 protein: CASRTRPGPRNQPQHF
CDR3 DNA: TGTGCTAGCCGGACGAGGCCAGGCCCTCGCAATCAGCCCCAGCATTTT

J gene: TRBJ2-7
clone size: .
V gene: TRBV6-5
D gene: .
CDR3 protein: CASSYTGRFAYEQYF
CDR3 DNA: TGTGCCAGCAGTTACACAGGGAGATTCGCCTACGAGCAGTACTTC

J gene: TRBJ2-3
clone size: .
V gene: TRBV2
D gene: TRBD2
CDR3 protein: CASWASGWETDTQYF
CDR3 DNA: TGTGCCAGCTGGGCTAGCGGGTGGGAAACAGATACGCAGTATTTT

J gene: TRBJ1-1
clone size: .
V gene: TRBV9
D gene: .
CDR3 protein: CASSVTGSNTEAFF
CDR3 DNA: TGTGCCAGCAGCGTGACAGGCTCGAACACTGAAGCTTTCTTT

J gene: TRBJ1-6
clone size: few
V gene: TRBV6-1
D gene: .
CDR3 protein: CASSERSEGAPLHF
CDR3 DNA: TGTGCCAGCAGTGAAAGGTCAGAGGGAGCACCCCTCCACTTT

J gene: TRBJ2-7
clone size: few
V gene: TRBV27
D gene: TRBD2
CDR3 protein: CASSLRSNDGGAFYEQYF
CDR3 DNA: TGTGCCAGCAGTTTACGGTCCAACGACGGGGGGGCCTTTTACGAGCAGTACTTC

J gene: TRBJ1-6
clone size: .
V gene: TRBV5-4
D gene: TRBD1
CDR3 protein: CASRPGTGAFSPLHF
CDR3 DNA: TGTGCCAGCAGACCCGGGACAGGGGCTTTTTCACCCCTCCACTTT

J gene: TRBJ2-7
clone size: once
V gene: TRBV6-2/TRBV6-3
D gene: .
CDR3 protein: CASSYSWQGTSYEQYF
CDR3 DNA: TGTGCCAGCAGTTACTCGTGGCAGGGGACATCCTACGAGCAGTACTTC

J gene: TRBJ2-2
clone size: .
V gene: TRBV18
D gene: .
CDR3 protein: CASSYNQQSTGELFF
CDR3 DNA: TGTGCCAGCTCATACAATCAGCAATCCACCGGGGAGCTGTTTTTT

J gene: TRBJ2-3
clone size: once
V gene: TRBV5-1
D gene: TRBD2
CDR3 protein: CASRYSGRGTDTQYF
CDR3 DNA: TGCGCCAGCAGATATAGCGGGAGGGGGACAGATACGCAGTATTTT

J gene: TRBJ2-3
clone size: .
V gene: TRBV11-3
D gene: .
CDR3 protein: CASSANPGLATDTQYF
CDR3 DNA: TGTGCCAGCAGCGCCAATCCGGGACTTGCCACAGATACGCAGTATTTT

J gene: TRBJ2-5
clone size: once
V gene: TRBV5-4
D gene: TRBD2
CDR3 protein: CASTFSGSQETQYF
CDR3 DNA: TGTGCCAGCACCTTTAGCGGGAGCCAAGAGACCCAGTACTTC

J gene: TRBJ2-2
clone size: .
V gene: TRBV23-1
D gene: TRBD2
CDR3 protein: CASSQASGSTGELFF
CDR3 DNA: TGCGCCAGCAGTCAGGCTAGCGGGAGCACCGGGGAGCTGTTTTTT

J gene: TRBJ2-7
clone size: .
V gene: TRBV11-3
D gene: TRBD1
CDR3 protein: CASSIEQGVEQYF
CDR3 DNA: TGTGCCAGCAGCATAGAACAGGGGGTAGAGCAGTACTTC

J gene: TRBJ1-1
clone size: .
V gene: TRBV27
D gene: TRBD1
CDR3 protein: CASSPDRGRAEAFF
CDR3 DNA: TGTGCCAGCAGTCCGGACAGGGGAAGGGCTGAAGCTTTCTTT

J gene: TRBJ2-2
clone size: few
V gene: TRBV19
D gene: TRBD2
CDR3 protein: CASRDTRGGSTGELFF
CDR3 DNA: TGTGCCAGTAGGGATACTCGCGGGGGGAGCACCGGGGAGCTGTTTTTT

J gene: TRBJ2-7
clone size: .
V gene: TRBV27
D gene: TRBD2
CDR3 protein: CASSLARGLAIYEQYF
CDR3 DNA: TGTGCCAGCAGTTTAGCGAGAGGACTAGCCATATACGAGCAGTACTTC

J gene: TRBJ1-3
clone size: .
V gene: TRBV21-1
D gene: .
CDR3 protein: CASSTNSRERDARSRSGNTIYF
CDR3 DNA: TGTGCCAGCAGCACTAACTCCCGAGAGCGGGACGCAAGATCGCGCTCTGGAAACACCATATATTTT

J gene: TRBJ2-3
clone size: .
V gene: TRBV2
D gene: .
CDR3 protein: CASSDITDTQYF
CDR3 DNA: TGTGCCAGCAGTGATATTACTGATACGCAGTATTTT

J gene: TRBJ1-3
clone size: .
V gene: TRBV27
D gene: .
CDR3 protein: CASSRRRANGNTIYF
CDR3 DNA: TGTGCCAGCAGTCGGCGGAGGGCTAACGGAAACACCATATATTTT

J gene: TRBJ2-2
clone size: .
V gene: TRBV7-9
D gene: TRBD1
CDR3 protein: CASSSRDRGGTGELFF
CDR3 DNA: TGTGCCAGCAGCTCCCGGGACAGGGGCGGGACCGGGGAGCTGTTTTTT

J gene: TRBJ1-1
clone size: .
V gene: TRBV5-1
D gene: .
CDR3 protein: CASSPTAGNTEAFF
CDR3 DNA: TGCGCCAGCAGTCCGACGGCTGGGAACACTGAAGCTTTCTTT

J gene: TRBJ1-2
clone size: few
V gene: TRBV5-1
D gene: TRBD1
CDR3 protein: CASSPWPDRVSPGYTF
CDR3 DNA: TGCGCCAGCAGCCCCTGGCCCGACAGGGTATCGCCTGGCTACACCTTC

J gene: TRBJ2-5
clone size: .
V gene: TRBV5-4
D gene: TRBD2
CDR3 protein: CASSLREGPETQYF
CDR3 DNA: TGTGCCAGCAGCTTAAGGGAGGGGCCAGAGACCCAGTACTTC

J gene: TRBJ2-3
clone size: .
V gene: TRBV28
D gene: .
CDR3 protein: CASSFPRAGITDTQYF
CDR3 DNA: TGTGCCAGCAGTTTCCCCCGTGCGGGGATAACAGATACGCAGTATTTT

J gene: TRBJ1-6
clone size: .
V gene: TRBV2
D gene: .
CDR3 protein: CASSDTVRGSPLHF
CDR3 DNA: TGTGCCAGCAGTGATACAGTCAGGGGTTCACCCCTCCACTTT

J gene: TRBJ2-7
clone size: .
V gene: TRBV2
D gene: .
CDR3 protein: CASSARAHF
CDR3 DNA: TGTGCCAGCAGTGCCAGGGCCCACTTC

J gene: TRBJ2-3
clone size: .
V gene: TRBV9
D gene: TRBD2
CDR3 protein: CASSVGEGDTQYF
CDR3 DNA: TGTGCCAGCAGCGTAGGGGAGGGAGATACGCAGTATTTT

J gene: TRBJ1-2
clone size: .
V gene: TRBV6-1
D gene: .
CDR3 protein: CASSDNGVYGYTF
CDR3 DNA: TGTGCCAGCAGTGATAACGGCGTCTATGGCTACACCTTC

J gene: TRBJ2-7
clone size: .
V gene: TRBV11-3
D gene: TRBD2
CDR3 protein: CASSSGLAASREQYF
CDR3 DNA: TGTGCCAGCAGCTCGGGACTAGCTGCGTCGCGGGAGCAGTACTTC